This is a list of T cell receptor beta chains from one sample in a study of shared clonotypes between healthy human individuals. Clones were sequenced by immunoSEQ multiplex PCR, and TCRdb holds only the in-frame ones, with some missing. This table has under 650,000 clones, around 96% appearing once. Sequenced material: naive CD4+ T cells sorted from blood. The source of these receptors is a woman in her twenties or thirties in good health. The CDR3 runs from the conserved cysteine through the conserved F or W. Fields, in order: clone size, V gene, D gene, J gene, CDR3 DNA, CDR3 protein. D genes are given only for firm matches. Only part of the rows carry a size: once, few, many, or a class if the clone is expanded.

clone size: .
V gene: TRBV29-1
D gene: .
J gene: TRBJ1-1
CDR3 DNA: TGCAGCGGGGACCGAGGTGCGCCTGAAGCTTTCTTT
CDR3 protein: CSGDRGAPEAFF

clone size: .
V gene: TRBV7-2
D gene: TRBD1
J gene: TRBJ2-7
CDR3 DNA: TGTGCCAGCAGCTTAGGGGGACAGGGGAACTCCTACGAGCAGTACTTC
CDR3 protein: CASSLGGQGNSYEQYF

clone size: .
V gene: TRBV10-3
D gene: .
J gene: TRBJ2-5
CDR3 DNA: TGTGCCATCAAGGGCAGGGAACAAGAGACCCAGTACTTC
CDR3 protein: CAIKGREQETQYF

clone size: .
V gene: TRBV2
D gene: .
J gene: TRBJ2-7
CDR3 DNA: TGTGCCAGCAAGAGGGGCACTACCTACGAGCAGTACTTC
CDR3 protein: CASKRGTTYEQYF

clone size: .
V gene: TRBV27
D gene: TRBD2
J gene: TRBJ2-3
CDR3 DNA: TGTGCCAGCAGTCGCCCTGGACTAGCGGGAGTCACAGATACGCAGTATTTT
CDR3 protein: CASSRPGLAGVTDTQYF

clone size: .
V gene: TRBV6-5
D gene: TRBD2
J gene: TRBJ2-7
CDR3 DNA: TGTGCCAGCAGTTCTCCGGGACTAGCGGCCTACCTGTACTTC
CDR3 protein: CASSSPGLAAYLYF

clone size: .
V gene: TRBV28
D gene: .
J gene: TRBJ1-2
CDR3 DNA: TGTGCCAGCAGCCCCGGGGGTGGCTACACCTTC
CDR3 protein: CASSPGGGYTF

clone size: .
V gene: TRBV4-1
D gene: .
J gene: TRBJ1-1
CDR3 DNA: TGCGCCAGCAGCCAAGTTTCACGAGGGGCGCGGAACACTGAAGCTTTCTTT
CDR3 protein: CASSQVSRGARNTEAFF

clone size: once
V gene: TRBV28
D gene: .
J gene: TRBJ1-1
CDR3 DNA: TGTGCCAGCAGTTTATCAGTCCAGGGCGGCACTGAAGCTTTCTTT
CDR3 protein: CASSLSVQGGTEAFF

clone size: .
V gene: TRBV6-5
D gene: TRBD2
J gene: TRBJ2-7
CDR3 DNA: TGTGCCAGCAGTACCCTAGCGGGAGCCCTCGAGCAGTACTTC
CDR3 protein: CASSTLAGALEQYF

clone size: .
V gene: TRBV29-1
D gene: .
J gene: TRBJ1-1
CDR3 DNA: TGCAGCCCCGCAAGGGTGAGCGGGAGGAACACTGAAGCTTTCTTT
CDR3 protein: CSPARVSGRNTEAFF

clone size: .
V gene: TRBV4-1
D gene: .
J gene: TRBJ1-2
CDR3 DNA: TGCGCCAGCAGCCAAGATCCGGCACGATCTAACTATGGCTACACCTTC
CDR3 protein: CASSQDPARSNYGYTF

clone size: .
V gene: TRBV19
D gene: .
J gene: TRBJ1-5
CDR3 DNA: TGTGCCAGTAGTATAGATCGGGGGACAAATCAGCCCCAGCATTTT
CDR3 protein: CASSIDRGTNQPQHF

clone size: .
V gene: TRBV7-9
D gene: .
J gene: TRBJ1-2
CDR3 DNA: TGTGCCAGCTCCACGGGGGGGGACTATGGCTACACCTTC
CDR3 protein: CASSTGGDYGYTF

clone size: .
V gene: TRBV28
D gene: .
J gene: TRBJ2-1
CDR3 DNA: TGTGCCAGCAGGGGGCACACCCCCGGCTCCTACAATGAGCAGTTCTTC
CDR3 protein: CASRGHTPGSYNEQFF

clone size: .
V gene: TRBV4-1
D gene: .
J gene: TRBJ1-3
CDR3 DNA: TGCGCCAGCAGCCCAATCGTGACCAACCTCTCTGGAAACACCATATATTTT
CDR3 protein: CASSPIVTNLSGNTIYF

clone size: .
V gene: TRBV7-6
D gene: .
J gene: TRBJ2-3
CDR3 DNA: TGTGCCAGCAGCTCTAGAGTAGATACGCAGTATTTT
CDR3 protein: CASSSRVDTQYF

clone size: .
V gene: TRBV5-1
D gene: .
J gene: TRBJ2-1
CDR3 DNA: TGCGCCAGCAGCCCCTGGCTGGCAGGGGACTACAATGAGCAGTTCTTC
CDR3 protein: CASSPWLAGDYNEQFF

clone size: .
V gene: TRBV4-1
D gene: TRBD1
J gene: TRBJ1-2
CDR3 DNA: TGCGCCAGCAGCCTAAAGACTGGGACAGGGTACTATGGCTACACCTTC
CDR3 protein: CASSLKTGTGYYGYTF

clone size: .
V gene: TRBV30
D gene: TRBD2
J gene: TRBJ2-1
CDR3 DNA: TGTGCCTGGAGTGTCGTAGCGGGAGAGTCCCTGTTCTTC
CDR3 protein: CAWSVVAGESLFF

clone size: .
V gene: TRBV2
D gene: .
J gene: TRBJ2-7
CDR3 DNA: TGTGCCAGCAGTTCGGGACCGAGCTCCTACGAGCAGTACTTC
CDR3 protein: CASSSGPSSYEQYF

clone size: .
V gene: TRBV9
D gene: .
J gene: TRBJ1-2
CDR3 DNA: TGTGCCAGCAGCGTAGCTCCCCAGGGAACCTATGGCTACACCTTC
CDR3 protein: CASSVAPQGTYGYTF

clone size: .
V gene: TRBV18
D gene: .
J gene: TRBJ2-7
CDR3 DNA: TGTGCCAGCTCATACGCAGGTGGTTACGAGCAGTACTTC
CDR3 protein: CASSYAGGYEQYF

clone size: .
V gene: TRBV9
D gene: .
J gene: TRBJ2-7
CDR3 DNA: TGTGCCAGCAGCGTAGAAGGTGGGGTCGGCTACGAGCAGTACTTC
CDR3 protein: CASSVEGGVGYEQYF

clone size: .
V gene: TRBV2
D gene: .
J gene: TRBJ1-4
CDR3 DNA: TGTGCCAGCAGTGTTCAGGGTCTGGCAAAACTGTTTTTT
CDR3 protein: CASSVQGLAKLFF

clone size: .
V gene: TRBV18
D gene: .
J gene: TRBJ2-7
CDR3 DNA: TGTGCCAGCTCCACGGGCCAGGGTCTACTCGAGCAGTACTTC
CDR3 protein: CASSTGQGLLEQYF

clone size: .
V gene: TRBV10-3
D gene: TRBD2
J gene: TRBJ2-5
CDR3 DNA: TGTGCCATCAGCGGAGGGGCGGGAGTCAAAGAGACCCAGTACTTC
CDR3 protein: CAISGGAGVKETQYF

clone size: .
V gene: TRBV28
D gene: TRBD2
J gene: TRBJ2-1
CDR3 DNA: TGTGCCAGCAGCCCCGGACTAGCGGGAGGGCCTATCTACAATGAGCAGTTCTTC
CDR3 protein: CASSPGLAGGPIYNEQFF

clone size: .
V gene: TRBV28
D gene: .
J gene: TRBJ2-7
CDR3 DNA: TGTGCCAGCAGTGCCGGGACCGAGTCCTACGAGCAGTACTTC
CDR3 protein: CASSAGTESYEQYF

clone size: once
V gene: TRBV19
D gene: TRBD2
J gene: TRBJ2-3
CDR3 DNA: TGTGCCAGTAGGACTAGCGGCAAAGCAGATACGCAGTATTTT
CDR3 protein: CASRTSGKADTQYF

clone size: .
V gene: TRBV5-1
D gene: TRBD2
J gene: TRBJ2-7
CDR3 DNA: TGCGCCAGCAGCCCCACGGGACTAGCGGGAATTTACGAGCAGTACTTC
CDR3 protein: CASSPTGLAGIYEQYF

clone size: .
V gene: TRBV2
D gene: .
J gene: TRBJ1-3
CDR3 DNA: TGTGCCAGCACCCCACCCCCGGCAGGAGATACCTACTCTGGAAACACCATATATTTT
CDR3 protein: CASTPPPAGDTYSGNTIYF

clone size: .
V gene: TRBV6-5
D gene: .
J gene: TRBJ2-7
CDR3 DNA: TGTGCCAGCAGTTACTCGATTTACAGTGCCTACGAGCAGTACTTC
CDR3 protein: CASSYSIYSAYEQYF

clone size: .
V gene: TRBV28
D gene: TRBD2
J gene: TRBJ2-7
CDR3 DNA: TGTGCCAGCAGAATGACTAGCGGGAACTACGAGCAGTACTTC
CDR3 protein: CASRMTSGNYEQYF

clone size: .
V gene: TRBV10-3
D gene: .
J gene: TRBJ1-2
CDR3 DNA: TGTGCCATCAGTGGTTTGGCAGGGGCTAGCTACACCTTC
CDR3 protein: CAISGLAGASYTF

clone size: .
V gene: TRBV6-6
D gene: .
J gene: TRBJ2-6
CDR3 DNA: TGTGCCAGCAGCCTAGACAGATCTGGGGCCAACGTCCTGACTTTC
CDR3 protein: CASSLDRSGANVLTF

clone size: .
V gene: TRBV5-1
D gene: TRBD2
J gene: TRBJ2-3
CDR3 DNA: TGCGCCAGCAGCACCTTGGGACTAGAGACAGATACGCAGTATTTT
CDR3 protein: CASSTLGLETDTQYF

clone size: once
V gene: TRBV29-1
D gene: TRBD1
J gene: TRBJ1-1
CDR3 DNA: TGCAGCGTTAGAGGGCAGGGGGAATCTGAAGCTTTCTTT
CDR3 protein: CSVRGQGESEAFF

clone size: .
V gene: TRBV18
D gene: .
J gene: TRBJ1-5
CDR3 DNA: TGTGCCAGCTCAGTAGGTCGTCAGGGCAATCAGCCCCAGCATTTT
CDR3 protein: CASSVGRQGNQPQHF

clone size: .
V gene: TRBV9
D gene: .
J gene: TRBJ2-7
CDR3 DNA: TGTGCCAGCAGCGCACGAGGCTCTGGAGTAGCCTTGGTCCACGAGCAGTACTTC
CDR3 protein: CASSARGSGVALVHEQYF

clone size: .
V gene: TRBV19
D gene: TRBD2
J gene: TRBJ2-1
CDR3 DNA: TGTGCCAGTCGGCCGGGAGGGCCAATGGATGAGCAGTTCTTC
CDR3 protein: CASRPGGPMDEQFF

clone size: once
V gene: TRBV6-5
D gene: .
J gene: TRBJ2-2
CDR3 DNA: TGTGCCAGCAGTGGCAGGGGGAACACCGGGGAGCTGTTTTTT
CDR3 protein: CASSGRGNTGELFF

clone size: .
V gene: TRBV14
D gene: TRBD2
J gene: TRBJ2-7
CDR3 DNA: TGTGCCAGCAGCCAGAGAGGGACTAGCGGGAGTGACGGTCGCGAGCAGTACTTC
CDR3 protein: CASSQRGTSGSDGREQYF

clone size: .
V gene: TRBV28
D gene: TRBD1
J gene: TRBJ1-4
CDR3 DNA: TGTGCCAGCAGTCCCCAGGGGGCTGAGGAAAAACTGTTTTTT
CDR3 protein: CASSPQGAEEKLFF

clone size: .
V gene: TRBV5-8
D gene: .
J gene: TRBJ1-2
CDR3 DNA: TGTGCCAGCAGCCCCCGGGACGGGTATGGCTACACCTTC
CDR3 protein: CASSPRDGYGYTF

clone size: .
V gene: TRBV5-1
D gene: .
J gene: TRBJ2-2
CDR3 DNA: TGCGCCAGCAGCTTGGCGGGCAGGGCACTCACCGGGGAGCTGTTTTTT
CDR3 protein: CASSLAGRALTGELFF

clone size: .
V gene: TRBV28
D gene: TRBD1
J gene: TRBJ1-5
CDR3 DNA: TGTGCCAGCAGCTTATCCCTCGACAGGGCCATGTCGCAGCCCCAGCATTTT
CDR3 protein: CASSLSLDRAMSQPQHF

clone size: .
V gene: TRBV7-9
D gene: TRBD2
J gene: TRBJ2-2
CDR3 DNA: TGTGCCAGCAGCTTAGAGAGGGGACTAGCGGGAGATCCCGGGGAGCTGTTTTTT
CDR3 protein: CASSLERGLAGDPGELFF

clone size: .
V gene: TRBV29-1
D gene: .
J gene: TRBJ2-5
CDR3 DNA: TGCAGCGTTACCTTGTCGGGGATCGGGGAGACCCAGTACTTC
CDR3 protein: CSVTLSGIGETQYF

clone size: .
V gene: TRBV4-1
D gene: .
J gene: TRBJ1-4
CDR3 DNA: TGCGCCAGCAGCCAAAGACCCGGGGGGACCCCAAATGAAAAACTGTTTTTT
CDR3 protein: CASSQRPGGTPNEKLFF

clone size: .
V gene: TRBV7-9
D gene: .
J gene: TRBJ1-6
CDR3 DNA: TGTGCCAGCAGCTTCATTGAGGGTTTGGGTAATTCACCCCTCCACTTT
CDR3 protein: CASSFIEGLGNSPLHF

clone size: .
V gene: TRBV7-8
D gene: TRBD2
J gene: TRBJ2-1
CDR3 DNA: TGTGCCAGCAGCCCGACTCTAGCGGACTCCTACAATGAGCAGTTCTTC
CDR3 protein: CASSPTLADSYNEQFF

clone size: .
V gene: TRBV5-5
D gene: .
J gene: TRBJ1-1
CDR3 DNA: TGTGCCAGCAGCTTGTACGGACACATGAACACTGAAGCTTTCTTT
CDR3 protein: CASSLYGHMNTEAFF